The source of this TCR beta chain is a study of spatial heterogeneity in lung cancer (dated by TCRdb to between 2018 and 2021). About the investigation overall: Beta-chain transcripts were consistently detected in greater numbers than alpha-chain transcripts, which likely reflects a higher abundance of beta-chain transcripts. In non-small cell lung cancer, the study quantitatively compared TCR alpha and beta repertoires across several tumor regions, matched nontumor lung, and blood. TCR repertoire features were related to nonsynonymous mutation counts determined by whole-exome sequencing of tumor tissue. In the raw uncorrected reads, each unique combination of TCR and UMI appeared on average more than ten times. Both alpha and beta chains were TCR-sequenced in around 220 tumor regions, 64 matched nontumor lung samples and some 50 PBMC samples obtained at surgery.

Broad study findings and their caveats: Additional single-cell paired TCR alpha and beta sequencing was considered necessary to confirm, at a functional level, the hypothesis that regional TCRs recognize regional mutations. Ubiquitous expanded tumor TCRs showed up in blood more often at tumor resection than at routine follow-up.

Note on this clonotype: Its specific antigen is unknown. Per-base quality was not reported, and no clone a single base away is much larger than it.

CDR3 length: 15 amino acids, cysteine to phenylalanine. Kept here is only the CDR3 DNA, which spans 45 bases and is read in frame from base 1. The CDR1 and CDR2 encoded by the germline V gene are SGDLS and YYNGEE. V lost 3 bases and J lost 0 bases; the stretch between them is 10 bases long. Library generation was performed with 5' RACE. Sequencing took place on a NextSeq 500. The TCR library protocol attached a unique molecular identifier to each TCR cDNA molecule to allow correction of PCR and sequencing errors. In the original analysis: Decombinator tools were used for TCR identification, UMI-based error correction and CDR3 extraction. Expanded TCRs were defined as those above a frequency of 2 per 1,000, corresponding to the top 1% of the tumor frequency distribution. Each repertoire was subsampled 100 times to 5,000 TCRs, after which Renyi diversity was computed with the R vegan package. CDR3 similarity networks were constructed using string-kernel similarity of amino acid triplets, with links drawn between CDR3s whose pairwise similarity was above 0.82. TCRdb took the public reads, trimmed them with fastp at Q25, ran MiXCR for clone calling and kept in-frame beta chains. CDR3 protein duplicates are merged, each entry listing the most common genes and DNA. None of the V and J calls come from the authors' own analysis; TCRdb made them. For this sample the table gives around 63,000 distinct CDR3 sequences, of which roughly 6.6% were detected only once. Of the sample, 14% to 15% falls within the top ten clones.

In light of the paper, this sample's time point label describes: sample taken at primary tumor resection. Donors were some 70 patients with early-stage, untreated non-small cell lung cancer from the lung TRACERx cohort. TCR sequencing used whole RNA extracted from tumor and nontumor lung tissue, or from cryopreserved PBMC samples, without cell sorting. A patient was chosen for TCR sequencing only when enough RNA was available from at least two tumor regions. This clonotype originated in a female donor with early-stage non-small cell lung cancer. The source was PBMCs, collected at surgery. The chain was built from TRBV9 and TRBJ1-5; perhaps TRBD1 is the D gene, with 5 bases matching. The CDR3 has the sequence CASSAGPYSNQPQHF. The sequence in DNA is TGTGCCAGCAGCGCGGGACCTTATAGCAATCAGCCCCAGCATTTT.